Listed here are 8 T cell receptor beta chains from one sample, sequenced in a study of HIV-infected children after antiretroviral therapy interruption. Treatment defined: PENTA 11 planned treatment interruption arm or continuous ART arm. A 3' RACE protocol on RNA, with unique molecular identifiers, produced the TCR library. Using its own MiXCR run on the 3' RACE reads, TCRdb lists one record per CDR3 protein. The data contain about 50,000 distinct CDR3 sequences, 4.3% of them singletons. The sequences come from CD45RA+ CD4+ T cells from PBMCs, pooled from several time points, collected from a donor given antiretroviral therapy, either interrupted or continuous. Specified subset: naive CD4+ CD45RA+ CD45RO- T cells. The receptors shown here come from a pool of human donors with HIV.

This clonotype was detected ten times or more. The chain couples TRBV20-1 to TRBJ2-3; perhaps TRBD2 as D (5 bases). Trimming shortened V by 6 bases and J by 6 bases, and 19 bases separated the two germline ends. This CDR3 spans 14 amino acids. Germline V gives CDR1 DFQATT, CDR2 SNEGSKA (reference sequence). In DNA, the CDR3 is TGCAGTGCCAATACTGATCTGGCGGGCGATACGCAGTATTTT. As protein: CSANTDLAGDTQYF.

This clonotype was observed at least ten times. This sequence joins TRBV5-4 and TRBJ2-1; D is uncertain. V gave up 0 bases and J gave up 7 bases, with 5 bases separating them. Per germline, CDR1 SGHNT and CDR2 YYREEE (reference sequence). The CDR3 loop spans 12 amino acids. CDR3 amino acids: CASSLGLNEQFF. For the CDR3, the DNA is TGTGCCAGCAGCTTGGGGCTTAATGAGCAGTTCTTC.

Ten or more counts support this clonotype. The chain has TRBV11-2 and TRBJ2-5, with 9 bases matching TRBD2. Germline V lookup: CDR1 SGHAT, CDR2 FQNNGV. J gave up 1 base and V 0 bases, and 6 bases lay outside the gene matches. The CDR3 totals 17 residues. The CDR3 bases are TGTGCCAGCAGCTTAGACATTAGCGGGGGACCCCAAGAGACCCAGTACTTC. It yields the protein CASSLDISGGPQETQYF.

The sample holds many counts of this clonotype. The chain links TRBV4-1 to TRBJ2-3; 7 positions agree with TRBD2. Germline V CDR1 and CDR2: MGHRA, YSYEKL. J was trimmed by 2 bases and V by 4 bases; bases with no gene match: 9. The CDR3 has 16 residues. The CDR3 is CASSLSGRGHTDTQYF. The CDR3 DNA sequence: TGCGCCAGCAGCCTTAGCGGGCGGGGTCACACAGATACGCAGTATTTT.

This clonotype was counted ten times or more. The chain carries TRBV3-1 and TRBJ2-1; D possibly corresponds to TRBD2 (5 bases). V lost 2 bases and J 4 bases, leaving 9 bases between the germline ends. The CDR3 spans 14 residues. Looked up from germline, CDR1 is LGHDT and CDR2 is YNNKEL (reference sequence). CDR3 coding DNA: TGTGCCAGCAGCCAATGGAGGAGTTACAATGAGCAGTTCTTC. It encodes CASSQWRSYNEQFF.

In this sample, this clonotype turned up many times. The chain combines TRBV11-2 with TRBJ1-2; perhaps TRBD1 as D (6 bases). In germline, CDR1 is SGHAT, CDR2 FQNNGV. The V end lost 2 bases, the J end lost 7 bases, and 14 bases lay between the germline ends. The length of the CDR3 is 14 residues. CDR3 sequence reads: CASSLTGREGGYTF. The CDR3 nucleotides read TGTGCCAGCAGCTTAACAGGGAGAGAGGGTGGCTACACCTTC.

This clonotype was observed many times. This sequence joins TRBV12-3 or TRBV12-4 and TRBJ1-5, with unresolved D. The CDR3 consists of 12 residues. V was pared by 3 bases and J by 6 bases, with 6 bases between. For the CDR3, the DNA is TGTGCCAGCAGTTTGATGGGTCAGCCCCAGCATTTT. Translation gives CASSLMGQPQHF.

This clonotype was picked up many times. This chain connects TRBV19 to TRBJ2-2, with TRBD1 matching over 7 bases. The J segment lost 5 bases and the V segment lost 7 bases, leaving 7 bases of the junction unmatched. The CDR3 length is 14 residues. Germline CDR1 LNHDA, CDR2 SQIVND (reference sequence). The CDR3 region has the DNA TGTGCCAGTATTGGATTCAGGGGGACCGGGGAGCTGTTTTTT. The encoded protein is CASIGFRGTGELFF.